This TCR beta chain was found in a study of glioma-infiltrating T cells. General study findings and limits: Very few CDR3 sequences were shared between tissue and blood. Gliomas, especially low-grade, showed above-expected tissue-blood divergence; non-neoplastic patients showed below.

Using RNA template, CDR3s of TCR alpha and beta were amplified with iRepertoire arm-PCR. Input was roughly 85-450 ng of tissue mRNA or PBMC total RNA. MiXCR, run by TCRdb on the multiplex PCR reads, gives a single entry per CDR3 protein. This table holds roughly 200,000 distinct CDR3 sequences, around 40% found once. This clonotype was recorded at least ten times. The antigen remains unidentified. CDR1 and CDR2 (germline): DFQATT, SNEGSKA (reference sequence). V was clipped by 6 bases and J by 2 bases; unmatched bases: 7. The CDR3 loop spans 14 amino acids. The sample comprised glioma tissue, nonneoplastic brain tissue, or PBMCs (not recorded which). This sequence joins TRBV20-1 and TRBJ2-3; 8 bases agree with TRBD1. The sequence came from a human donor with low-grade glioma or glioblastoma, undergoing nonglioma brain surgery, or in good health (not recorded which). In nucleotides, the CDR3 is TGCAGTGCGGACGGGACAGGAAACACAGATACGCAGTATTTT. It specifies CSADGTGNTDTQYF.